The source of this TCR beta chain is a study of cytomegalovirus exposure and HLA in healthy donors. Overall study results and limits: Exclusion as indistinguishable affected some V segments, including TRBV6-2 and TRBV6-3.

This CDR3 is 13 amino acids long. The germline CDR1 and CDR2 sequences are LNHDA and SQIVND (reference sequence). The ends lost 5 bases at V and 7 bases at J; junction bases unmatched: 5. Both 60 Vbeta primers and 13 Jbeta primers went into the PCR. The table came from immunoSEQ multiplex PCR; TCRdb's copy has only in-frame clones and leaves some out. The repertoire table contains some 200,000 clones. About this clone: Its antigen is currently unknown.

The material sequenced was PBMCs. This TCR derives from a man between 25 and 39 years old in good health and CMV-seronegative. The rearrangement uses TRBV19 and TRBJ1-5; 7 nucleotides align to TRBD1. The DNA for the CDR3 is TGTGCCAGTAGTGCGACAGGGATGCAGCCCCAGCATTTT. It is translated as CASSATGMQPQHF.